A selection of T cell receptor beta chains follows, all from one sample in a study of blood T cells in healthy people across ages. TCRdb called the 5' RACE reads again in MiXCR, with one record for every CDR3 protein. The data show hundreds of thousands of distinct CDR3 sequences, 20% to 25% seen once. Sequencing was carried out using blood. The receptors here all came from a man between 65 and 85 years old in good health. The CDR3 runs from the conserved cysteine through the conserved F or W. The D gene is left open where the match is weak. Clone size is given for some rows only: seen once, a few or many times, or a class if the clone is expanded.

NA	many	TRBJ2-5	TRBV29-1	TGCAGCGTTGCCAGGGGAGAAGAGACCCAGTACTTC	CSVARGEETQYF
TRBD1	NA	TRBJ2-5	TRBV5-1	TGCGCCAGCAGCTTGGTCCAGGGGGCTCGAGAGACCCAGTACTTC	CASSLVQGARETQYF
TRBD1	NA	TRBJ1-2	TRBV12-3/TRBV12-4	TGTGCCAGCACCCGGACAGGGAAGGGCTACACCTTC	CASTRTGKGYTF
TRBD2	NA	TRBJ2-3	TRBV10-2	TGCGCCAGCAGGTTGACTAGCGGGAGTTCAGATACGCAGTATTTT	CASRLTSGSSDTQYF
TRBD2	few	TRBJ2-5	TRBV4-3	TGCGCCAGCAGCCATACCCTTAGCGGGAGCGGGGGAGAGACCCAGTACTTC	CASSHTLSGSGGETQYF
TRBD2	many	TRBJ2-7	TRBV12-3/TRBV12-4	TGTGCCAGCGCCTCGACTAGCGGCTACGAGCAGTACTTC	CASASTSGYEQYF
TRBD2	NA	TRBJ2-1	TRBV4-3	TGCGCCAGCAGCCGGAGACTAGCGGGATCTTCCTACAATGAGCAGTTCTTC	CASSRRLAGSSYNEQFF
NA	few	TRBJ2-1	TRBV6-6	TGTGCCAGCAGTTACGAGGCGGCCTCCTACAATGAGCAGTTCTTC	CASSYEAASYNEQFF
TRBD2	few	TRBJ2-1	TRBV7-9	TGTGCCAGCAGCTTCGCTAGCGGGAGGGCGGAGAATGAGCAGTTCTTC	CASSFASGRAENEQFF
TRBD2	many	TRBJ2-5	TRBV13	TGTGCCAGCAGCGACAGCGGGAGGGGAAGGGAGACCCAGTACTTC	CASSDSGRGRETQYF
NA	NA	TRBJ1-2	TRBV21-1	TGTGCCAGCAGCAAAGCGGGACAGGGTCCTTTCGGCTACACCTTC	CASSKAGQGPFGYTF
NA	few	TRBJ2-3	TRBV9	TGTGCCAGCAGCGTAGTCGGGAGCACAGATACGCAGTATTTT	CASSVVGSTDTQYF
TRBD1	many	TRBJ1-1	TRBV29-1	TGCAGCGTTGTGGGGACAGGGGGCTCGTACACTGAAGCTTTCTTT	CSVVGTGGSYTEAFF
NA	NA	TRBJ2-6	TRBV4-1	TGCGCCAGCAGCCAAAAGGACACCAGCTCTGGGGCCAACGTCCTGACTTTC	CASSQKDTSSGANVLTF
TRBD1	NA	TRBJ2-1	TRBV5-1	TGCGCCAGCAGTGTTGGACAGGGGATGGTCCCCTACAATGAGCAGTTCTTC	CASSVGQGMVPYNEQFF
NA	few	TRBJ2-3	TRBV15	TGTGCCACCAGCAGAGACAGGGACACAGATACGCAGTATTTT	CATSRDRDTDTQYF
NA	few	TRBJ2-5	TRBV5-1	TGCGCCAGCAGCTTGGTCTCAGTGGATGAGCGGTTCTTC	CASSLVSVDERFF